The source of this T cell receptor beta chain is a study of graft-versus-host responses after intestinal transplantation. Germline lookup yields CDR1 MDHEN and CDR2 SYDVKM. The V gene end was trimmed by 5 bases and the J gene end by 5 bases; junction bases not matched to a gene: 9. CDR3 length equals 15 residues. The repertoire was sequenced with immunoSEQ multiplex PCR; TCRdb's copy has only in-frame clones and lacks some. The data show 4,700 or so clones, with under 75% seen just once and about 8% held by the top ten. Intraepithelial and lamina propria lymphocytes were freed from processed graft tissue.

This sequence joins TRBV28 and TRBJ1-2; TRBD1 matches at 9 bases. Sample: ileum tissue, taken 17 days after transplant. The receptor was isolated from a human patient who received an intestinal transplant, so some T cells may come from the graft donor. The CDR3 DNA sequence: TGTGCCAGCAGTCCCGGGACAGGGTACGAGTATGGCTACACCTTC. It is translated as CASSPGTGYEYGYTF.